The 30 T cell receptor beta chains reported below all come from one sample, sequenced in a study of cytomegalovirus exposure and HLA in healthy donors. The PCR ran on 60 Vbeta and 13 Jbeta primers. Some clones are missing from TCRdb's copy, which holds only in-frame ones; the method was immunoSEQ multiplex PCR. Here the sample spans about 130,000 clones, about two thirds being singletons. Material: PBMCs. The receptor set was obtained from a woman aged 55-70 years in good health and CMV-seropositive.

This sequence joins TRBV7-2 and TRBJ1-5; D uncertain. CDR1 SGHTA and CDR2 FQGNSA come from the germline V gene. The CDR3 sequence is 13 residues long. The V gene lost 4 bases and the J gene lost 9 bases, with 13 bases spanning the gap. For the CDR3, the DNA is TGTGCCAGCAGCTCGCCGAGCCATCCGCCCCAGCATTTT. This translates into CASSSPSHPPQHF.

The gene calls are TRBV4-1 and TRBJ1-6; D is possibly TRBD1 (5 bases). Trimming stripped 2 bases from V and 8 bases from J, with 19 bases between. CDR3 length: 17 residues. The V gene's germline CDR1 is MGHRA and CDR2 YSYEKL. The CDR3 sequence is CASSQNPTGPLDSPLHF. As DNA, the CDR3 is TGCGCCAGCAGCCAAAACCCCACAGGACCGTTGGATTCACCCCTCCACTTT.

This chain uses TRBV2 with TRBJ2-1, with D maybe TRBD2 (5 bases). This CDR3 has 15 amino acids. The V gene lost 3 bases and the J gene lost 4 bases, with 13 bases spanning the gap. CDR1 and CDR2 (germline): SNHLY, FYNNEI. CDR3 region: CASSEFGLTYNEQFF. The CDR3 coding sequence is TGTGCCAGCAGTGAGTTCGGACTGACTTACAATGAGCAGTTCTTC. The variable domain in full, completed from reference TRBV2 and TRBJ2-1, reads EPEVTQTPSHQVTQMGQEVILRCVPISNHLYFYWYRQILGQKVEFLVSFYNNEISEKSEIFDDQFSVERPDGSNFTLKIRSTKLEDSAMYFCASSEFGLTYNEQFFGPGTRLTVL.

The rearrangement joins TRBV5-1 to TRBJ2-1; 11 bases fit TRBD2. Germline assignment: CDR1 SGHRS and CDR2 YFSETQ. V lost 1 base and J lost 6; bases outside the gene matches: 9. The CDR3 covers 17 residues. CDR3 DNA sequence: TGCGCCAGCAGCTTGAAACTAGCGGGGGCCTTTTCCAATGAGCAGTTCTTC. As protein: CASSLKLAGAFSNEQFF. The whole variable domain, remainder taken from reference TRBV5-1 and TRBJ2-1, is KAGVTQTPRYLIKTRGQQVTLSCSPISGHRSVSWYQQTPGQGLQFLFEYFSETQRNKGNFPGRFSGRQFSNSRSEMNVSTLELGDSALYLCASSLKLAGAFSNEQFFGPGTRLTVL.

Notes on this clone: One end of the junction does not line up with germline, which may come from a read error. The V and J genes are TRBV6-1 and TRBJ2-3, with TRBD1 matching over 10 bases. The CDR3 sequence is 15 residues long. Germline values: CDR1 MNHNS, CDR2 SASEGT. In nucleotides, the CDR3 is TGTGCTAGCAGTGACTGGACAGGGGGGCCAGATACGCAGTATTTT. This codes for CASSDWTGGPDTQYF.

This sequence joins TRBV5-1 and TRBJ2-7; tentatively, D is TRBD1 (5 bases). Deletions cut 3 bases from V and 5 bases from J, with 12 bases between. Germline values: CDR1 SGHRS, CDR2 YFSETQ. This CDR3 has 13 residues. CDR3 DNA: TGCGCCAGCAGCTCGTCAGGGTTCCACGAGCAGTACTTC. It yields the protein CASSSSGFHEQYF.

The chain links TRBV10-1 to TRBJ2-7, with D tentatively TRBD1 (5 bases). V lost 6 bases and J 6 bases, leaving 15 bases between the germline ends. The CDR3 length is 13 residues. From germline, CDR1 is WNHNN and CDR2 SYGVQD (reference sequence). The CDR3 spells CASSFTQGAEQYF. CDR3 DNA: TGCGCCAGCAGCTTCACCCAGGGCGCCGAGCAGTACTTC.

The CDR3 protein is CASSAGGSQPQHF. In DNA, the CDR3 is TGTGCCAGCAGCGCTGGGGGGAGTCAGCCCCAGCATTTT. The chain recombines TRBV9 with TRBJ1-5, with a possible D match to TRBD1 (5 bases). Germline-derived CDR1 and CDR2 are SGDLS and YYNGEE. The V gene lost 3 bases and the J gene lost 6 bases, with 10 bases spanning the gap. The CDR3 is made up of 13 amino acids.

The CDR3 spells CSVDPTSLNEQFF. DNA of the CDR3: TGCAGCGTCGACCCTACTAGTCTCAATGAGCAGTTCTTC. The chain is built from TRBV29-1 and TRBJ2-1; a weak D match, TRBD2 (5 bases). The CDR3 has 13 amino acids. V was clipped by 6 bases and J by 6 bases, with 15 bases between them. CDR1 and CDR2 from the germline V gene are SQVTM and ANQGSEA.

The chain joins TRBV15 to TRBJ1-2; D is unclear. This CDR3 is 16 amino acids long. The V end lost 0 bases, the J end lost 0 bases, and 11 bases lay between the germline ends. Germline CDR1 LNHNV, CDR2 YYDKDF (reference sequence). The CDR3 DNA is TGTGCCACCAGCAGAGATTCGCCGACTACTAACTATGGCTACACCTTC. This translates into CATSRDSPTTNYGYTF.

This clone was counted between two and nine times. The chain uses TRBV13 and TRBJ1-2; no clear D. CDR1 is PRHDT, CDR2 FYEKMQ, per germline (reference sequence). V lost 2 bases, J lost 1 base, and 14 bases lay in between. The CDR3 contains 16 residues. CDR3 in amino acids: CASSLSTDYLNYGYTF. CDR3 bases: TGTGCCAGCAGCTTATCAACCGACTACCTTAACTATGGCTACACCTTC. The full variable domain, completed using reference TRBV13 and TRBJ1-2, is AAGVIQSPRHLIKEKRETATLKCYPIPRHDTVYWYQQGPGQDPQFLISFYEKMQSDKGSIPDRFSAQQFSDYHSELNMSSLELGDSALYFCASSLSTDYLNYGYTFGSGTRLTVV.

The sample holds a few counts of this clone. The chain carries TRBV5-5 and TRBJ2-2, with D perhaps TRBD2 (6 bases). This CDR3 contains 17 residues. Trimming removed 4 bases from V and 6 bases from J, with 22 bases in between. The germline V gene has CDR1 SGHKS and CDR2 YYEKEE (reference sequence). Here the CDR3 reads CASSRGRALTGAGELFF. The CDR3 bases are TGTGCCAGCAGCCGGGGTAGGGCCCTCACGGGGGCCGGGGAGCTGTTTTTT.

The chain combines TRBV27 with TRBJ2-7; D possibly corresponds to TRBD2 (6 bases). This CDR3 contains 14 residues. Germline assignment: CDR1 MNHEY and CDR2 SMNVEV (reference sequence). V dropped 6 bases and J dropped 2 bases, with 14 bases sitting between them. CDR3 sequence reads: CASSTRDSPYEQYF. The CDR3 nucleotides read TGTGCCAGCAGCACTCGGGACTCGCCCTACGAGCAGTACTTC.

The chain is built from TRBV9 and TRBJ1-2; 10 bases agree with TRBD1. The CDR3 extends over 16 amino acids. Trimming cost V 3 bases and J 4 bases; bases outside gene matches: 9. The germline V gene encodes CDR1 SGDLS and CDR2 YYNGEE. The CDR3, as DNA: TGTGCCAGCAGCGCTATGACAGGGGGCGGACTCTATGGCTACACCTTC. Residues: CASSAMTGGGLYGYTF.

The chain carries TRBV25-1 and TRBJ2-2; D ambiguous. Per germline, CDR1 MGHDK and CDR2 SYGVNS. The CDR3 length is 16 residues. The V and J ends lost 10 bases and 3 bases respectively, with 21 bases between them. CDR3 nucleotides: TGTGCCATCCTTACCGAGGCTCATAAGGACACCGGGGAGCTGTTTTTT. Translating it yields CAILTEAHKDTGELFF.

This clone was counted a few times. V usage is TRBV9 and J usage is TRBJ1-2; no firm D call. V lost 0 bases and J lost 3, with 15 bases in between. CDR1 and CDR2 from the germline V gene are SGDLS and YYNGEE. CDR3 length: 16 amino acids. The CDR3 loop is CASSVANRGDDYGYTF. CDR3 DNA sequence: TGTGCCAGCAGCGTAGCTAATCGGGGAGATGACTATGGCTACACCTTC.

The chain couples TRBV19 to TRBJ1-2; 9 nucleotides align to TRBD1. The CDR3 covers 13 residues. V dropped 5 bases and J dropped 8; count of bases not matched to a gene: 6. Germline loops: CDR1 LNHDA, CDR2 SQIVND (reference sequence). The DNA of the CDR3 is TGTGCCAGTAGTTTGGGACAGGGTAGCGGCTACACCTTC. As protein: CASSLGQGSGYTF. Full variable domain (outside the CDR3, taken from reference TRBV19 and TRBJ1-2): DGGITQSPKYLFRKEGQNVTLSCEQNLNHDAMYWYRQDPGQGLRLIYYSQIVNDFQKGDIAEGYSVSREKKESFPLTVTSAQKNPTAFYLCASSLGQGSGYTFGSGTRLTVV.

V gene TRBV28 combines with J gene TRBJ1-1, with 7 bases matching TRBD1. Per germline, CDR1 MDHEN and CDR2 SYDVKM. With V trimmed by 3 bases and J by 6 bases, 4 bases remained unmatched. The CDR3 has 13 residues. The CDR3, as DNA: TGTGCCAGCAGTTTTAGGGGGCAGGCTGAAGCTTTCTTT. This gives the protein CASSFRGQAEAFF.

The chain has TRBV5-1 and TRBJ2-5; no reliable D call. The assigned J gene may be wrong: the sequence end matches TRBJ2-7 better. Germline-derived CDR1 and CDR2 are SGHRS and YFSETQ. This CDR3 region has 11 residues. For the CDR3, the DNA is TGCGCCAGCAGCGGTACCTACGAGCAGTACTTC. Its translation: CASSGTYEQYF.

The rearrangement uses TRBV15 and TRBJ1-5; maybe TRBD1 (5 bases). The CDR3 covers 15 residues. In germline, CDR1 is LNHNV, CDR2 YYDKDF (reference sequence). V shed 4 bases and J shed 5 bases, with 15 bases lying between them. CDR3 sequence: CATSTGSGGDQPQHF. The CDR3 DNA follows: TGTGCCACCAGCACAGGAAGTGGAGGGGATCAGCCCCAGCATTTT.

The chain joins TRBV2 to TRBJ2-7; the match to TRBD1 covers 10 bases. This CDR3 region has 14 residues. V lost 8 bases to trimming and J lost 5 bases; unmatched junction nucleotides: 9. CDR1 and CDR2 from the germline V gene are SNHLY and FYNNEI. CDR3 region: CASGSGTGENEQYF. CDR3 DNA: TGTGCCAGCGGGTCTGGGACAGGGGAGAACGAGCAGTACTTC.

The chain joins TRBV18 to TRBJ2-6; TRBD1 aligns across 8 bases. Germline loops: CDR1 KGHSH, CDR2 LQKENI. V shed 1 base, J shed 4 bases, and the junction held 6 bases outside the gene matches. This CDR3 is 17 amino acids long. The CDR3 here is CASSPRQGAQGANVLTF. As DNA, the CDR3 is TGTGCCAGCTCACCACGGCAGGGGGCGCAGGGGGCCAACGTCCTGACTTTC.

In its sample, this clone was seen a few times. The chain has TRBV7-8 and TRBJ1-1, with D tentatively TRBD1 (5 bases). The CDR3 loop spans 18 amino acids. Germline CDR1 is SGHVS and CDR2 is FQNEAQ. The V gene lost 2 bases and the J gene lost 4 bases, with 23 bases spanning the gap. CDR3 sequence: CASSLTRLVTVEGTEAFF. The CDR3 nucleotides read TGTGCCAGCAGCTTAACCCGTTTAGTGACAGTGGAGGGCACTGAAGCTTTCTTT.

The chain combines TRBV6-5 with TRBJ1-2, with D tentatively TRBD1 (5 bases). This CDR3 comprises 14 residues. V was trimmed by 0 bases and J by 5 bases, leaving 10 bases between them. Germline CDR1 and CDR2: MNHEY and SVGAGI. This CDR3 reads CASSYSTETYGYTF. CDR3 DNA: TGTGCCAGCAGTTACTCGACAGAAACATATGGCTACACCTTC.

The chain uses TRBV9 and TRBJ2-2; D is possibly TRBD2 (5 bases). Germline CDR1 and CDR2: SGDLS and YYNGEE. This CDR3 has 13 residues. Trimming left V 7 bases short and J 4 bases short, with 11 bases between. The CDR3 DNA sequence: TGTGCCAGCGCCGGACGGGGCACCGGGGAGCTGTTTTTT. Its translation is CASAGRGTGELFF. Full variable domain (rest looked up from reference TRBV9 and TRBJ2-2): DSGVTQTPKHLITATGQRVTLRCSPRSGDLSVYWYQQSLDQGLQFLIQYYNGEERAKGNILERFSAQQFPDLHSELNLSSLELGDSALYFCASAGRGTGELFFGEGSRLTVL.

The sample holds many counts of this clone. The chain couples TRBV7-3 to TRBJ1-4; weak D call: TRBD1 (6 bases). V lost 7 bases, J lost 6 bases, and 9 bases lay in between. The germline gives CDR1 SGHTA, CDR2 FQGTGA. The CDR3 contains 12 residues. CDR3 loop: CASNRVHEKLFF. Here the CDR3 DNA reads TGTGCCAGCAACAGGGTTCATGAAAAACTGTTTTTT.

Written as DNA, the CDR3 is TGTGCCAGCAGGGGATCCCTACAGGGCGACGAGCAGTACTTC. It is translated as CASRGSLQGDEQYF. V gene TRBV5-4 combines with J gene TRBJ2-7; D might be TRBD1 (6 bases). This CDR3 spans 14 amino acids. Germline-derived CDR1 and CDR2 are SGHNT and YYREEE (reference sequence). Deletions cut 5 bases from V and 5 bases from J, with 17 bases between.

V usage is TRBV15 and J usage is TRBJ1-2; D is undetermined. The germline V gene encodes CDR1 LNHNV and CDR2 YYDKDF (reference sequence). The length of the CDR3 is 15 residues. Trimming took 0 bases from V and 5 from J, leaving 13 bases between them. DNA of the CDR3: TGTGCCACCAGCAGAGATTTCGGGGTGGGGTATGGCTACACCTTC. It translates to CATSRDFGVGYGYTF.

The V gene is TRBV6-5, the J gene TRBJ2-5; D remains unclear. Trimming removed 5 bases at V and 5 bases at J, with 12 bases between. The CDR3 consists of 13 residues. The germline CDR1 and CDR2 sequences are MNHEY and SVGAGI. The CDR3 loop reads CASSSRSSETQYF. The DNA for the CDR3 is TGTGCCAGCAGTAGCAGGTCCTCGGAGACCCAGTACTTC.

The V and J genes are TRBV6-5 and TRBJ1-2; 9 bases fit TRBD1. V lost 0 bases and J lost 8; bases outside the gene matches: 10. The germline V gene has CDR1 MNHEY and CDR2 SVGAGI. This CDR3 is 16 amino acids long. CDR3 in DNA: TGTGCCAGCAGTTACTCGTCATTGACAGGGGGGGACGGCTACACCTTC. This sequence encodes CASSYSSLTGGDGYTF.